This T cell receptor beta chain was sequenced in a study of T cells in Graves' hyperthyroidism and ophthalmopathy. Exclusion of a patient resulted from uncontrolled infection, other autoimmune disease, pregnancy or lactation. Around 10 ml of fresh peripheral blood supplied the PBMCs. This clonotype was recorded at least ten times. What it binds is not known. The ends were cut back, 5 bases at V and 0 bases at J, with 18 bases in the middle. The CDR3 has 17 residues. The germline CDR1 and CDR2 sequences are SGHAT and FQNNGV. Regarding the study as a whole: Most thyroid clonotypes that were expanded above 0.001 also turned up in blood.

RNA transcripts gave rise to amplified TCR beta CDR3 regions. In the first-round RT-PCR of the TCR CDR3, the HTBI primer set was used. TCRdb fed the multiplex PCR reads into MiXCR, producing one record per CDR3 protein. This sample yields 500,000 or so distinct CDR3 sequences, of which over 15% are seen a single time; around 17% belongs to the top ten. This TCR was sampled from a young woman with Graves' ophthalmopathy. The V call is TRBV11-2, the J call TRBJ2-3; D remains unclear. The sequencing sample was made of blood. DNA for the CDR3: TGTGCCAGCAGCGCCCGCTCCCCCTTCACTAGCACAGATACGCAGTATTTT. Its translation: CASSARSPFTSTDTQYF.